A selection of T cell receptor beta chains follows, all from one sample in a study of CXCR3-negative and CXCR3-positive naive CD8 T cells. After re-calling the 5' RACE reads, TCRdb lists one entry per CDR3 protein, DNA absent. The listing records about 90,000 distinct CDR3 sequences. What was sequenced was naive CXCR3+ CD8+ T cells from blood. These TCRs come from a human donor in good health. Some clones in this sample may be carry-over from other donors' samples. Both conserved end residues are part of each CDR3.

CAISDPGNEQFF TRBJ2-1 TRBV12-3/TRBV12-4
CASSQTSTDTQYF TRBJ2-3 TRBV5-4
CASSLFNRAYNEQFF TRBJ2-1 TRBV7-2
CASSSSVPNTGELFF TRBJ2-2 TRBV7-9
CASSLVSGGYEQYF TRBJ2-7 TRBV5-5
CAWSWGGNQPQHF TRBJ1-5 TRBV30
CASSYSRDSTYEQYF TRBJ2-7 TRBV6-2/TRBV6-3
CASTPPEGVTYNEQFF TRBJ2-1 TRBV7-9
CASSQGKGWNTQYF TRBJ2-3 TRBV4-3
CASSLLTRGQARYGEYGYTF TRBJ1-2 TRBV7-8
CASSLVPGQLAADTQYF TRBJ2-3 TRBV12-3/TRBV12-4
CASSYRGLNTEAFF TRBJ1-1 TRBV6-5
CASSLVPGGETQYF TRBJ2-5 TRBV5-4
CASSLAGVANTEAFF TRBJ1-1 TRBV5-1
CASVAGGRRIDEQFF TRBJ2-1 TRBV7-9
CASSQGGDLSSYEQYF TRBJ2-7 TRBV4-1
CASSLGLAWEQYF TRBJ2-7 TRBV5-1
CASSNSWEYGSDTQYF TRBJ2-3 TRBV13
CAISESGGVGRITYEQYF TRBJ2-7 TRBV10-3
CASSQRDRDSWEQYF TRBJ2-7 TRBV4-1
CASQGTSPDYEQYF TRBJ2-7 TRBV6-5
CASSPMVSSNQPQHF TRBJ1-5 TRBV28
CSARPAGTNPYEQYF TRBJ2-7 TRBV20-1
CASSTRDRNYGYTF TRBJ1-2 TRBV6-2/TRBV6-3
CATSDADPTTGELFF TRBJ2-2 TRBV24-1
CASSPSQGSDTQYF TRBJ2-3 TRBV4-1
CASNPVDYTDNEQFF TRBJ2-1 TRBV2
CASSQDRSLRRGEQFF TRBJ2-1 TRBV14
CASRAEAETQYF TRBJ2-5 TRBV12-3/TRBV12-4
CASSLRPGLAAGPQYF TRBJ2-3 TRBV7-9
CASSPPDGLVYEQYF TRBJ2-7 TRBV18
CATSIGRTQETQYF TRBJ2-5 TRBV15
CASSLGGNSEAFF TRBJ1-1 TRBV13
CSAWDRIGNTIYF TRBJ1-3 TRBV29-1
CSVEDRVQGNTGELFF TRBJ2-2 TRBV29-1
CASSLAPSGIGDTQYF TRBJ2-3 TRBV5-1
CATAVRGSREQYF TRBJ2-7 TRBV19
CASSLRTGNEQFF TRBJ2-1 TRBV27
CASSTDPGHPNTEAFF TRBJ1-1 TRBV9
CASSFNVGGSTDTQYF TRBJ2-3 TRBV28
CASSDPGAYSTYF TRBJ2-3 TRBV12-3/TRBV12-4
CASSPSGRSSTDTQYF TRBJ2-3 TRBV7-6